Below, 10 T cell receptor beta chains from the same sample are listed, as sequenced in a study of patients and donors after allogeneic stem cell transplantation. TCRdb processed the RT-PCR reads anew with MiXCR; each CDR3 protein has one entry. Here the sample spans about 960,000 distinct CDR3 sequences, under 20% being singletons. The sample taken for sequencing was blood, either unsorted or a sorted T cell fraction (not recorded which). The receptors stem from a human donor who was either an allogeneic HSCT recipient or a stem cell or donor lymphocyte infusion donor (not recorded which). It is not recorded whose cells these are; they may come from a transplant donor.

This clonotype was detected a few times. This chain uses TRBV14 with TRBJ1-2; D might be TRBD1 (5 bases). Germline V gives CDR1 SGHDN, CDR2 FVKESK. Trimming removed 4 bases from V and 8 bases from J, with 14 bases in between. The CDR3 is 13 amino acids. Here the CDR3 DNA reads TGTGCCAGCAGCCGCGACGGTGGGGCCGGCTACACCTTC. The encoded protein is CASSRDGGAGYTF. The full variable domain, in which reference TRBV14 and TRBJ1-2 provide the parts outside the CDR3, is EAGVTQFPSHSVIEKGQTVTLRCDPISGHDNLYWYRRVMGKEIKFLLHFVKESKQDESGMPNNRFLAERTGGTYSTLKVQPAELEDSGVYFCASSRDGGAGYTFGSGTRLTVV.

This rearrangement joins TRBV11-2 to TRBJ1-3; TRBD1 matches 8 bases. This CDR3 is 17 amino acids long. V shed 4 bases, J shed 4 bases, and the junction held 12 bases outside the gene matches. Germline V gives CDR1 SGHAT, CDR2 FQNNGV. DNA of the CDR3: TGTGCCAGCAGCTCAGCGCCTCAGGGGGCGAAAGGAAACACCATATATTTT. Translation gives CASSSAPQGAKGNTIYF.

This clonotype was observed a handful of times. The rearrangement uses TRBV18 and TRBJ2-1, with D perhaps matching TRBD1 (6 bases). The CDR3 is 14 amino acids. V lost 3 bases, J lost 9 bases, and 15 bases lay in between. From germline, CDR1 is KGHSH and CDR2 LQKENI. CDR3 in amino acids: CASSPFQQGGEQFF. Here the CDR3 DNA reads TGTGCCAGCTCACCTTTCCAACAGGGCGGTGAGCAGTTCTTC.

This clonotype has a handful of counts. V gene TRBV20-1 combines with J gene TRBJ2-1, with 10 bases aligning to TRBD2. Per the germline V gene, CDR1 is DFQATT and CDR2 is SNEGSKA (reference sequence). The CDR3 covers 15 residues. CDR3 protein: CSMNRASGSYNEQFF. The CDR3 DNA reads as TGCAGCATGAACCGGGCTAGCGGGAGTTACAATGAGCAGTTCTTC.

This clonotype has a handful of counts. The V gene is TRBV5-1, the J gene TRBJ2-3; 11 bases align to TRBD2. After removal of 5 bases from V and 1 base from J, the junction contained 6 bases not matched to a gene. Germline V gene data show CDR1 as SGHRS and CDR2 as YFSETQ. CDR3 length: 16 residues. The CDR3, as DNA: TGCGCCAGCAGTTTTGTAGCGGGGGGGCGCACAGATACGCAGTATTTT. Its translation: CASSFVAGGRTDTQYF.

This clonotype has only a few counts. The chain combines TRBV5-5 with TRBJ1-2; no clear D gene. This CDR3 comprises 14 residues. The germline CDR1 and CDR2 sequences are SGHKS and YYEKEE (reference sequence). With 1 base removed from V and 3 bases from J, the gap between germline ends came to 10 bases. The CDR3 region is CASSLKGGHYGYTF. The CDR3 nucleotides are TGTGCCAGCAGCTTGAAAGGAGGACACTATGGCTACACCTTC. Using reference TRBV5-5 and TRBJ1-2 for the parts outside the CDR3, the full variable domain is DAGVTQSPTHLIKTRGQQVTLRCSPISGHKSVSWYQQVLGQGPQFIFQYYEKEERGRGNFPDRFSARQFPNYSSELNVNALLLGDSALYLCASSLKGGHYGYTFGSGTRLTVV.

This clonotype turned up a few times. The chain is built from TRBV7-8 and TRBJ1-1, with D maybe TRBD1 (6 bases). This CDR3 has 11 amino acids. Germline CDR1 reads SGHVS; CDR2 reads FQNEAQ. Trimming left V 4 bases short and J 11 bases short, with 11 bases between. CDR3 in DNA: TGTGCCAGCAGCTCCAGGGGATACGCTTTCTTT. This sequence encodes CASSSRGYAFF.

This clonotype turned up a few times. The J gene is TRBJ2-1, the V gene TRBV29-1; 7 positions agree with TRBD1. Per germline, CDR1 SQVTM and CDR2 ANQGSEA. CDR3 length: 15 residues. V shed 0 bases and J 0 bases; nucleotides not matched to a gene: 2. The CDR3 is CSVEEQGVSYNEQFF. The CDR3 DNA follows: TGCAGCGTTGAAGAGCAGGGGGTCTCCTACAATGAGCAGTTCTTC.

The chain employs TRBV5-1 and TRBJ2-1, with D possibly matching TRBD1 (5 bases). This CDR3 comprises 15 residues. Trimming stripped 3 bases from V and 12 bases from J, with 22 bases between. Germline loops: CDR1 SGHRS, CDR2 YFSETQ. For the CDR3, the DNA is TGCGCCAGCAGCTCCGGCAGGGCCGAACACAGTGGGCAGTTCTTC. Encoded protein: CASSSGRAEHSGQFF.

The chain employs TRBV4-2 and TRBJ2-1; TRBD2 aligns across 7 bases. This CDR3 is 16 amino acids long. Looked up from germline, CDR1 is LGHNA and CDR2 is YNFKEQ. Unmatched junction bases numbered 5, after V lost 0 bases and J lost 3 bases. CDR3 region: CASSQDSASGYNEQFF. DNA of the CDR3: TGTGCCAGCAGCCAAGATTCGGCTAGCGGCTACAATGAGCAGTTCTTC.